The rows below give T cell receptor beta chains drawn from one sample of a study of blood T cell repertoires in COVID-19. Only in-frame clones appear in the TCRdb table, and some are missing; sequencing was by immunoSEQ multiplex PCR. The table shows approximately 230,000 clones, with about nine tenths occurring only once. Sequencing used peripheral blood. Receptors were obtained from a woman between 25 and 40 years old with COVID-19, enrolled during active disease. Each CDR3 is given with its conserved first and last residue. The D gene is left open where the match is weak. For some rows the clone size is stated as once, few or many, or as a class when expanded; others skip it.

V gene	J gene	clone size	D gene	CDR3 length	CDR3 DNA	CDR3 protein
TRBV6-5	TRBJ1-1	NA	NA	14	TGTGCCAGCAGTCTCGGGACAATAAACACTGAAGCTTTCTTT	CASSLGTINTEAFF
TRBV27	TRBJ2-7	NA	TRBD2	15	TGTGCCAGCAGTCCCGGGACTATCCCGTCCTACGAGCAGTACTTC	CASSPGTIPSYEQYF
TRBV14	TRBJ2-5	NA	NA	15	TGTGCCAGCAGCCTCACAACTAGCCCCCAAGAGACCCAGTACTTC	CASSLTTSPQETQYF
TRBV19	TRBJ2-1	NA	TRBD2	15	TGTGCCAGTAGGGGGCGACTAGCGGGAGCGGATGAGCAGTTCTTC	CASRGRLAGADEQFF
TRBV11-2	TRBJ1-2	NA	TRBD1	13	TGTGCCAGCAGCTCGGGACAGGAAGGTGGCTACACCTTC	CASSSGQEGGYTF
TRBV3-1/TRBV3-2	TRBJ2-5	once	NA	15	TGTGCCAGCAGCCACGGCGGCTACGGTCAAGAGACCCAGTACTTC	CASSHGGYGQETQYF
TRBV6-2/TRBV6-3	TRBJ2-1	NA	NA	13	TGTGCCAGCACCCCCCGGGACTACAATGAGCAGTTCTTC	CASTPRDYNEQFF
TRBV5-1	TRBJ2-3	once	NA	12	TGCGCCAGCAGCCCCGAGGAGGATACGCAGTATTTT	CASSPEEDTQYF
TRBV5-4	TRBJ2-2	NA	TRBD1	14	TGTGCCAGCAGCTCTCAGGGGGCAATCGGGGAGCTGTTTTTT	CASSSQGAIGELFF
TRBV27	TRBJ2-1	NA	NA	14	TGTGCCAGCAGGCCGGCCGGGACAAGGACTGAGCAGTTCTTC	CASRPAGTRTEQFF
TRBV3-1/TRBV3-2	TRBJ2-2	NA	NA	13	TGTGCCAGCAGCCAAGTTCCCTTCCGGGAGCTGTTTTTT	CASSQVPFRELFF
TRBV5-6	TRBJ2-7	NA	TRBD1	19	TGTGCCAGCAGCCTCCAGGGGACAGGGGGCCCCCGGGGCTCCTACGAGCAGTACTTC	CASSLQGTGGPRGSYEQYF
TRBV13	TRBJ2-1	NA	NA	11	TGTGCCAGCAGCCCGCGCGATGAGCAGTTCTTC	CASSPRDEQFF
TRBV6-6	TRBJ2-7	NA	TRBD1	14	TGTGCCAGCAGACGACCGGGACAGGGTGAAGAGCAGTACTTC	CASRRPGQGEEQYF
TRBV7-9	TRBJ1-5	NA	TRBD1	17	TGTGCCAGCAGCTTAGGGTCAGGGGGTAATAGCAATCAGCCCCAGCATTTT	CASSLGSGGNSNQPQHF
TRBV30	TRBJ2-2	NA	NA	16	TGTGCCTGGGGTTTCGTAACGGGAGTGGTCACCGGGGAGCTGTTTTTT	CAWGFVTGVVTGELFF
TRBV27	TRBJ1-2	NA	TRBD1	15	TGTGCCAGCAGTTTAACGATGGGACAGGGAAGAGGCTACACCTTC	CASSLTMGQGRGYTF
TRBV5-4	TRBJ1-2	NA	NA	13	TGTGCCAGCAGCAACGGGGGGTGGGGTGGCTACACCTTC	CASSNGGWGGYTF